This T cell receptor beta chain stems from a study of blood T cell repertoires in COVID-19. Study-level background: The United States, Italy and Spain were the sources of the acute and convalescent COVID-19 samples. The cDNA or gDNA used as material had been derived from T cells, B-cell-depleted T cells, or PBMCs.

As handled by the study authors: Reference gene primer amplification yielded estimated nucleated cell counts. Sequencing used immunoSEQ multiplex PCR; TCRdb keeps in-frame clones, though not all of them. The D gene and trimming were derived from the DNA, and the V and J assignments and clone size from that table. The sample carries about 260,000 clones, roughly four fifths recorded once. This sequence originates from a woman at least 80 years old with acute or convalescent COVID-19. Sequenced sample: peripheral blood.

The CDR3 region has the DNA TGTGCCAGCACCCTCGGACAGAAGCCTTACAATGAGCAGTTCTTC. Translating gives CASTLGQKPYNEQFF. V gene TRBV5-8 combines with J gene TRBJ2-1; D might be TRBD1 (6 bases). The CDR3 contains 15 residues. The germline V gene encodes CDR1 SGHTS and CDR2 YDEGEE. The V and J ends lost 6 bases and 4 bases respectively, with 17 bases between them.